This is a list of T cell receptor beta chains from one sample in a study of T-cell reconstitution after alpha-beta-depleted transplantation in children. TCRdb reprocessed the PCR reads via MiXCR and lists one record per CDR3 protein. The sample has fewer than 120,000 distinct CDR3 sequences, about 9.4% seen once. The source was PBMCs from the stem cell graft donor, collected from the stem cell graft. These receptor sequences come from a human donor who donated a stem cell graft to a child with acute lymphoblastic leukemia. Each CDR3 is given with its conserved first and last residue. The D gene is left open where the match is weak. The size of a clone is reported for some rows only, either as once, few or many, or as a class for expanded clones.

v_call	d_call	j_call	clone_size	cdr3_aa	cdr3_nt
TRBV6-1	-	TRBJ2-3	-	CASRTDPSSTDTQYF	TGTGCCAGCAGGACCGATCCCTCTAGCACAGATACGCAGTATTTT
TRBV5-1	-	TRBJ2-2	many	CASSLGGPRTNTGELFF	TGCGCCAGCAGCTTGGGCGGACCGAGGACGAACACCGGGGAGCTGTTTTTT
TRBV20-1	-	TRBJ2-1	-	CSARSLESYNEQFF	TGCAGTGCTAGAAGCCTGGAATCCTACAATGAGCAGTTCTTC
TRBV18	-	TRBJ2-5	few	CASSPSAGAETQYF	TGTGCCAGCTCACCATCGGCGGGCGCGGAGACCCAGTACTTC
TRBV7-9	TRBD2	TRBJ2-3	many	CASSFSGGRTTDTQYF	TGTGCCAGCAGTTTTAGCGGGGGGCGGACCACAGATACGCAGTATTTT
TRBV28	-	TRBJ2-1	many	CASSGASNEQFF	TGTGCCAGCAGTGGGGCGAGCAATGAGCAGTTCTTC
TRBV29-1	-	TRBJ2-7	many	CSVEVAQGYEQYF	TGCAGCGTTGAAGTGGCACAGGGCTACGAGCAGTACTTC
TRBV5-1	TRBD2	TRBJ2-1	many	CASSLLTSGRLNEQFF	TGCGCCAGCAGCTTGTTGACGAGCGGGAGGTTGAATGAGCAGTTCTTC
TRBV4-3	TRBD2	TRBJ2-7	many	CASSQDATAGGEQYF	TGCGCCAGCAGCCAAGATGCGACGGCGGGAGGGGAGCAGTACTTC
TRBV5-6	TRBD2	TRBJ2-1	many	CASTILAALAYNEQFF	TGTGCCAGCACAATCCTAGCGGCCTTGGCCTACAATGAGCAGTTCTTC
TRBV7-2	-	TRBJ2-4	few	CASSLGFLAKNIQYF	TGTGCCAGCAGCTTAGGTTTCCTAGCCAAAAACATTCAGTACTTC
TRBV7-2	-	TRBJ2-7	-	CASSLPFGRRDYEQYF	TGTGCCAGCAGCTTGCCCTTCGGTCGGCGGGACTACGAGCAGTACTTC
TRBV12-3/TRBV12-4	TRBD2	TRBJ2-3	many	CASSLALLAGSTDTQYF	TGTGCCAGCAGTTTAGCGCTCCTAGCGGGTAGCACAGATACGCAGTATTTT
TRBV24-1	-	TRBJ2-2	-	CATSELGNTGELFF	TGTGCCACCAGTGAACTCGGAAACACCGGGGAGCTGTTTTTT
TRBV10-3	TRBD1	TRBJ2-5	many	CAISVNPGQGGETQYF	TGTGCCATCAGTGTTAATCCGGGACAGGGGGGGGAGACCCAGTACTTC
TRBV10-3	-	TRBJ2-1	-	CAISESSGDYEQFF	TGTGCCATCAGTGAGTCGTCAGGGGATTATGAGCAGTTCTTC
TRBV13	-	TRBJ1-1	many	CASAVLFTDNTEAFF	TGTGCCAGCGCCGTGTTATTTACAGATAACACTGAAGCTTTCTTT
TRBV5-1	TRBD1	TRBJ1-4	many	CASSSSGTGGEKLFF	TGCGCCAGCAGCTCCTCCGGGACAGGTGGTGAAAAACTGTTTTTT
TRBV27	-	TRBJ2-3	-	CASSRTPYLYF	TGTGCCAGCAGCCGGACTCCGTATCTGTATTTT
TRBV7-2	-	TRBJ2-7	many	CATRLDVGPYEQYF	TGTGCCACCCGCTTAGATGTCGGACCCTACGAGCAGTACTTC
TRBV29-1	-	TRBJ2-2	-	CSAREYTGELFF	TGCAGCGCCCGGGAGTACACCGGGGAGCTGTTTTTT
TRBV5-1	TRBD1	TRBJ2-5	many	CASSPTGGQETQYF	TGCGCCAGCAGCCCGACAGGGGGGCAAGAGACCCAGTACTTC
TRBV7-2	TRBD1	TRBJ2-1	many	CASSLVWTGGLNEQFF	TGTGCCAGCAGCTTAGTGTGGACAGGGGGCTTAAATGAGCAGTTCTTC
TRBV2	-	TRBJ2-2	many	CASSEAVFLTAGELFF	TGTGCCAGCAGTGAAGCGGTTTTTCTAACGGCCGGGGAGCTGTTTTTT
TRBV7-9	-	TRBJ2-7	many	CASSPRGKASYEQYF	TGTGCCAGCAGCCCAAGGGGGAAAGCCTCCTACGAGCAGTACTTC
TRBV7-2	TRBD2	TRBJ2-7	many	CASSSLAGPSYEQYF	TGTGCCAGCAGCTCATTAGCGGGACCTTCCTACGAGCAGTACTTC
TRBV5-1	-	TRBJ2-2	many	CASSTQISNTGELFF	TGCGCCAGCAGTACACAGATTTCGAACACCGGGGAGCTGTTTTTT
TRBV7-8	TRBD1	TRBJ1-5	many	CASSPGQVDNQPQHF	TGTGCCAGCAGCCCAGGACAGGTCGACAATCAGCCCCAGCATTTT
TRBV9	TRBD2	TRBJ2-3	many	CASSARGLAGVSLGTQYF	TGTGCCAGCAGCGCCCGGGGACTAGCGGGAGTGTCTCTGGGTACGCAGTATTTT
TRBV5-1	TRBD1	TRBJ1-4	many	CASSLRTGATNEKLFF	TGCGCCAGCAGCTTGAGGACAGGGGCAACTAATGAAAAACTGTTTTTT
TRBV18	TRBD1	TRBJ1-1	many	CASSPRQGQAEAFF	TGTGCCAGCTCACCGAGACAGGGGCAGGCTGAAGCTTTCTTT
TRBV4-3	TRBD2	TRBJ2-2	many	CASSLLAGGAYTGELFF	TGCGCCAGCAGCCTCCTAGCCGGGGGGGCCTACACCGGGGAGCTGTTTTTT
TRBV29-1	TRBD1	TRBJ2-7	many	CSVEGNRGDSYEQYF	TGCAGCGTTGAAGGAAACAGGGGGGACTCCTACGAGCAGTACTTC
TRBV5-1	TRBD2	TRBJ2-3	many	CASSLAGSGSVDTQYF	TGCGCCAGCAGCTTGGCGGGTAGCGGGTCGGTTGATACGCAGTATTTT
TRBV5-1	-	TRBJ2-3	many	CASSLVGRGRTDTQYF	TGCGCCAGCAGCTTGGTAGGCAGGGGTAGGACAGATACGCAGTATTTT
TRBV12-3/TRBV12-4	TRBD2	TRBJ2-2	many	CASSFWAGEGTGELFF	TGTGCCAGCAGTTTTTGGGCGGGAGAAGGGACCGGGGAGCTGTTTTTT
TRBV20-1	TRBD2	TRBJ2-1	many	CSASLLAGGPVNEQFF	TGCAGTGCTAGCCTTTTAGCGGGAGGGCCTGTCAATGAGCAGTTCTTC
TRBV7-9	-	TRBJ2-1	many	CASSSRADLDSYNEQFF	TGTGCCAGCAGCTCCCGGGCGGATCTAGACTCCTACAATGAGCAGTTCTTC
TRBV19	-	TRBJ1-5	-	CASKDGLYRGNQPQHF	TGTGCCAGTAAAGACGGGTTATATCGCGGGAATCAGCCCCAGCATTTT
TRBV15	-	TRBJ2-6	many	CATSSASSGANVLTF	TGTGCCACCAGCAGTGCTTCCTCTGGGGCCAACGTCCTGACTTTC
TRBV4-3	-	TRBJ2-3	-	CASSQDTGTGTDTQYF	TGCGCCAGCAGCCAAGATACGGGGACCGGCACAGATACGCAGTATTTT
TRBV7-9	-	TRBJ1-1	many	CASGGTEAFF	TGTGCCTCCGGAGGCACTGAAGCTTTCTTT
TRBV7-7	-	TRBJ2-5	many	CASSVPGAQETQYF	TGTGCTAGCAGCGTTCCAGGGGCCCAAGAGACCCAGTACTTC
TRBV7-9	TRBD1	TRBJ1-1	many	CASSFRDRGLAEAFF	TGTGCCAGCAGCTTCCGGGACAGGGGTCTTGCTGAAGCTTTCTTT
TRBV12-3/TRBV12-4	-	TRBJ2-7	many	CASSLGNRNRYEQYF	TGTGCCAGCAGTTTGGGAAACAGGAACCGCTACGAGCAGTACTTC
TRBV5-5	TRBD1	TRBJ2-1	many	CASSSNSGTGVNEQFF	TGTGCCAGCAGCTCTAACTCCGGGACAGGGGTAAATGAGCAGTTCTTC
TRBV5-1	-	TRBJ2-7	many	CASSLWASYEQYF	TGCGCCAGCAGCTTATGGGCCTCCTACGAGCAGTACTTC
TRBV19	-	TRBJ2-7	many	CASMDSNLYEQYF	TGTGCCAGTATGGACAGTAACCTCTACGAGCAGTACTTC
TRBV20-1	TRBD1	TRBJ1-2	many	CSASMGQGAGGYTF	TGCAGTGCTAGCATGGGACAGGGGGCGGGTGGCTACACCTTC
TRBV7-2	TRBD1	TRBJ2-2	-	CASSLPTGTNTGELFF	TGTGCCAGCAGCCTACCGACAGGGACGAACACCGGGGAGCTGTTTTTT
TRBV5-1	-	TRBJ2-2	many	CASSLGAVPFF	TGCGCCAGCAGCTTGGGGGCCGTGCCGTTTTTT
TRBV14	-	TRBJ2-1	-	CASSQDSLVRGNEQFF	TGTGCCAGCAGCCAAGATAGTCTGGTGCGAGGGAATGAGCAGTTCTTC
TRBV20-1	-	TRBJ1-5	many	CSARESGQPQHF	TGCAGTGCTAGAGAGTCTGGACAGCCCCAGCATTTT
TRBV12-3/TRBV12-4	TRBD2	TRBJ2-1	many	CASSPSGGSYNEQFF	TGTGCCAGCAGTCCTAGCGGGGGCTCCTACAATGAGCAGTTCTTC
TRBV27	TRBD1	TRBJ1-1	many	CASSLGQGLNTEAFF	TGTGCCAGCAGTTTAGGACAGGGGTTAAACACTGAAGCTTTCTTT
TRBV29-1	TRBD1	TRBJ2-7	many	CSVGSAGGVYEQYF	TGCAGCGTTGGGAGCGCAGGGGGCGTCTACGAGCAGTACTTC
TRBV7-2	TRBD1	TRBJ2-7	few	CASSPQGVSSYEQYF	TGTGCCAGCAGCCCCCAGGGGGTTAGCTCCTACGAACAGTACTTC
TRBV6-5	-	TRBJ2-3	many	CVVGGGGDTQYF	TGTGTCGTTGGCGGGGGCGGAGATACGCAGTATTTT
TRBV20-1	TRBD1	TRBJ1-2	-	CFSVPGQGFYGYTF	TGCTTCTCGGTCCCGGGACAGGGATTCTATGGCTACACCTTC
TRBV5-1	-	TRBJ2-7	many	CASSLGGDRAYEQYF	TGCGCCAGCAGCTTGGGGGGGGACAGAGCCTACGAGCAGTACTTC